This note documents a single T cell receptor (beta chain) sequence. Germline loops: CDR1 MNHEY, CDR2 SVGAGI. The CDR3 spans 16 residues. V lost 4 bases to trimming and J lost 8 bases; unmatched junction nucleotides: 11. The data belong to a study of T cell changes during pregnancy in multiple sclerosis. Sequencing was performed with immunoSEQ multiplex PCR; in TCRdb, only in-frame clones are kept and a portion is missing. The repertoire holds some 52,000 clones, with almost 95% as singletons. This receptor was obtained from a female donor with multiple sclerosis, enrolled in a pregnancy study. The input for sequencing was CD4+ T cells from peripheral blood mononuclear cells, taken in the third trimester of pregnancy. The J gene is TRBJ1-4, the V gene TRBV6-5; 9 bases line up with TRBD1. CDR3 sequence reads: CASSFIYRGRDEKLFF. The CDR3 DNA is TGTGCCAGCAGTTTTATATACAGGGGGCGAGACGAAAAACTGTTTTTT.